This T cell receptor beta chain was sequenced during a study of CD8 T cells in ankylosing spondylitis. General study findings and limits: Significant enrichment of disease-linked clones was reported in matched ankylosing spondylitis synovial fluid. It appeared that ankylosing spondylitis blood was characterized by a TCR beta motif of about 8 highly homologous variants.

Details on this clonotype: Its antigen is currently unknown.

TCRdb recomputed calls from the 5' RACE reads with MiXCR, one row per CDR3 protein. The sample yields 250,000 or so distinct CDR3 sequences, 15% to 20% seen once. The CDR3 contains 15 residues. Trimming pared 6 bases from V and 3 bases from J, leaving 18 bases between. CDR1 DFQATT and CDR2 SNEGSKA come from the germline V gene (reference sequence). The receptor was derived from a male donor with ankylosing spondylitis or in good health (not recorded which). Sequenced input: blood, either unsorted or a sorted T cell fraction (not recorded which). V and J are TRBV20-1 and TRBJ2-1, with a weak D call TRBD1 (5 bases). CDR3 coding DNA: TGCAGTGCCCTTGGCCCAGATAGGGGCTACAATGAGCAGTTCTTC. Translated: CSALGPDRGYNEQFF.